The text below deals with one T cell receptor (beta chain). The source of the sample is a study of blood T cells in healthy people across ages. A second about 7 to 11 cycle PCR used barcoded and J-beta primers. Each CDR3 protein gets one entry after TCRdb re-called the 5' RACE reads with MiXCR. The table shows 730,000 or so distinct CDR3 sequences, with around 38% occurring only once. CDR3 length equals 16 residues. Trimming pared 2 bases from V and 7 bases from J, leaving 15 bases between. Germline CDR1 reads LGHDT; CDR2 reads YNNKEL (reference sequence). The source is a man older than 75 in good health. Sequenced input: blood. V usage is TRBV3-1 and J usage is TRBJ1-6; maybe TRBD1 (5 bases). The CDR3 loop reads CASSQNAQGRNSPLHF. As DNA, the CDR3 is TGTGCCAGCAGCCAAAATGCCCAGGGAAGGAATTCACCCCTCCACTTT.